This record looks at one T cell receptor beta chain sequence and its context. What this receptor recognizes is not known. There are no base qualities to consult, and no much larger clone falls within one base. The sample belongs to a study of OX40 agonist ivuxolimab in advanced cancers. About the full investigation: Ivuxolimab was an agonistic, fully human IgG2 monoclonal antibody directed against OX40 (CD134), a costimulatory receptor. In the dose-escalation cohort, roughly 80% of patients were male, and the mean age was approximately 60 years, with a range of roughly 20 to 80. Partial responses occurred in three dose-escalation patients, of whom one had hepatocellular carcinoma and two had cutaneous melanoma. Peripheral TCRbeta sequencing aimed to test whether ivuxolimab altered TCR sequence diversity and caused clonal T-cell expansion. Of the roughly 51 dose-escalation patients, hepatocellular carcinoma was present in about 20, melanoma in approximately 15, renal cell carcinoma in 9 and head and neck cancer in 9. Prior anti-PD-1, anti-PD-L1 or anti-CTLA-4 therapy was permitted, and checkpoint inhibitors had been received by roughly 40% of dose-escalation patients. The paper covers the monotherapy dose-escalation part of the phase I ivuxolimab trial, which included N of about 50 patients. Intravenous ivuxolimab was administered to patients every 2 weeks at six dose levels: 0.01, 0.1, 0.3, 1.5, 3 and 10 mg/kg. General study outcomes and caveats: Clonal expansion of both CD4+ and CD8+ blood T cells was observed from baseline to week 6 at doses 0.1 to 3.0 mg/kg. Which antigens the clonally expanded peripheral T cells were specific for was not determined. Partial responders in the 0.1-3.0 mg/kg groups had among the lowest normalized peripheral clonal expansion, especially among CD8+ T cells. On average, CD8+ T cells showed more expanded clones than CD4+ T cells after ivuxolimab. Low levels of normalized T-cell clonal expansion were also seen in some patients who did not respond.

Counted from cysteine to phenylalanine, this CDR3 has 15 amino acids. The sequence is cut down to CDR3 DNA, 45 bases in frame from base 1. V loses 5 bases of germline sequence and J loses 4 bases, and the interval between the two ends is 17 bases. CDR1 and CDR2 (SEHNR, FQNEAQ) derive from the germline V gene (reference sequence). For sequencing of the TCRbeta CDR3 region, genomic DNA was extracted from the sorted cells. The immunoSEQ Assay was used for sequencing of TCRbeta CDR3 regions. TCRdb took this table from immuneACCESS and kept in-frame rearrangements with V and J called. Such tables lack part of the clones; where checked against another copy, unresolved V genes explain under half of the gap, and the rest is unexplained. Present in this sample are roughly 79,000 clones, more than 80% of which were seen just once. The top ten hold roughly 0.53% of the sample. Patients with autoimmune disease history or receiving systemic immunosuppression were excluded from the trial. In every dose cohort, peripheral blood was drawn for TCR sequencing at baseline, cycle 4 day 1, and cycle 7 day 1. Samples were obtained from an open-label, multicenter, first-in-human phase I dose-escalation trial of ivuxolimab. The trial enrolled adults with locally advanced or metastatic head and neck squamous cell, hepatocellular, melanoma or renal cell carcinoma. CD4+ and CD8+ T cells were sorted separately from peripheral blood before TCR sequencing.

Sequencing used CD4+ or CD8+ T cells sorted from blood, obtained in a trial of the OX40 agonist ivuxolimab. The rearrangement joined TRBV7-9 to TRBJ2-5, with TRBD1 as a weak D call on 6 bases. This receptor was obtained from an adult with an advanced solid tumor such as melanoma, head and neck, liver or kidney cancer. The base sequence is TGTGCCAGCAGCCAGGGGCTAGGGTTGCGAGAGACCCAGTACTTC. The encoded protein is CASSQGLGLRETQYF.